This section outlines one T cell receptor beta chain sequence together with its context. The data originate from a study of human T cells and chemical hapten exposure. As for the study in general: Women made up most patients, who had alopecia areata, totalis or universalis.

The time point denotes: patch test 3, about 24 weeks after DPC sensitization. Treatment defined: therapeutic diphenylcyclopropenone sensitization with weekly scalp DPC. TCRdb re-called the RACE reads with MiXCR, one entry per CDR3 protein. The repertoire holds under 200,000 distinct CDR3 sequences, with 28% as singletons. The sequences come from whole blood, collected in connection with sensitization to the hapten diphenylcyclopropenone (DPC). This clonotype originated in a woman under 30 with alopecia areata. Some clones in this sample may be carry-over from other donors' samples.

DNA of the CDR3: TGCAGTGCCCCGCCGCCCATGAACACTGAAGCTTTCTTT. Amino acids: CSAPPPMNTEAFF. This chain connects TRBV20-1 to TRBJ1-1; D unresolved. This CDR3 spans 13 amino acids. V was clipped by 6 bases and J by 0 bases, with 11 bases between them. In germline, CDR1 is DFQATT, CDR2 SNEGSKA (reference sequence).